This T cell receptor (beta chain) emerged from a study of response to subunit inactivated influenza vaccine. General observations from the study: Authors suggested that a seasonal influenza vaccination recruits few new T cells each time.

TCRdb re-called the RT-PCR reads through MiXCR, storing one row per CDR3 protein. This table holds 700,000 to 800,000 distinct CDR3 sequences, about a fifth found once. This clonotype appeared many times. Its antigen is unidentified. Trimming at V came to 3 bases and at J to 0 bases, leaving 8 bases not matched to a gene. The CDR3 is 18 amino acids. Germline V gene sequence: CDR1 SGHRS, CDR2 YFSETQ. This chain joins TRBV5-1 and TRBJ2-1, with 11 bases aligning to TRBD2. The sample here was PBMCs from blood, taken 5 days after vaccination. This TCR derives from a man aged 45-65 years who received an inactivated influenza vaccine. The CDR3 sequence: CASSYGLAGHSSYNEQFF. In DNA form, the CDR3 reads TGCGCCAGCAGCTACGGACTAGCGGGCCACAGCTCCTACAATGAGCAGTTCTTC.